A single sample gave rise to the 22 T cell receptor beta chains below, sequenced in a study of OX40 agonist ivuxolimab in advanced cancers. Libraries were prepared by immunoSEQ multiplex PCR; TCRdb keeps only in-frame clonotypes and omits some of them. The sample consists of approximately 80,000 clones, about 91% of them appearing once. The sequenced sample was CD4+ or CD8+ T cells sorted from blood, obtained in a trial of the OX40 agonist ivuxolimab. The source of these receptors is an adult with an advanced solid tumor such as melanoma, head and neck, liver or kidney cancer.

The V gene is TRBV5-5, the J gene TRBJ1-2, with TRBD1 matching over 7 bases. Germline loops: CDR1 SGHKS, CDR2 YYEKEE (reference sequence). With V trimmed by 1 base and J by 4 bases, 7 bases remained unmatched. The CDR3 extends over 15 amino acids. CDR3 sequence: CASSLREGGSYGYTF. CDR3 bases: TGTGCCAGCAGCTTGAGGGAAGGGGGCTCCTATGGCTACACCTTC.

This CDR3 is CASSLNRANTEAFF. The CDR3 nucleotides read TGTGCCAGCTCACTTAACAGGGCAAACACTGAAGCTTTCTTT. This chain links TRBV18 with TRBJ1-1; D is perhaps TRBD1 (6 bases). V was shortened by 4 bases and J by 2 bases, with 11 bases between the two germline ends. Per germline, CDR1 KGHSH and CDR2 LQKENI. This CDR3 contains 14 residues.

This rearrangement joins TRBV5-1 to TRBJ2-7; tentative D call: TRBD2 (6 bases). The CDR3 is 15 residues long. Germline CDR1 SGHRS, CDR2 YFSETQ. Trimming took 0 bases from V and 6 from J, leaving 16 bases between them. This CDR3 reads CASSLAGIGAGEQYV. In DNA form, the CDR3 reads TGCGCCAGCAGCTTGGCAGGGATCGGAGCGGGCGAGCAGTACGTC.

The rearrangement joins TRBV2 to TRBJ1-1; TRBD1 is a possible D gene (6 bases). V was cut by 8 bases and J by 5 bases, with 24 bases left in between. The CDR3 consists of 16 residues. Germline V gene lookup returns CDR1 SNHLY and CDR2 FYNNEI. The CDR3 reads CASSPIGGGKGTEAFF. In nucleotides, the CDR3 is TGTGCCAGCTCCCCTATTGGGGGGGGCAAAGGGACTGAAGCTTTCTTT.

This clone was recorded only once. CDR3 sequence: CAINGQGYNEQFF. CDR3 coding DNA: TGTGCCATCAACGGACAGGGATACAATGAGCAGTTCTTC. This chain joins TRBV10-3 and TRBJ2-1; 8 bases map to TRBD1. With V trimmed by 7 bases and J by 4 bases, 3 bases remained unmatched. The CDR3 consists of 13 residues. Per germline, CDR1 ENHRY and CDR2 SYGVKD.

V gene TRBV19 combines with J gene TRBJ1-5; 7 bases map to TRBD1. Germline CDR1 and CDR2: LNHDA and SQIVND (reference sequence). The CDR3 extends over 16 amino acids. J was trimmed by 6 bases and V by 3 bases; bases with no gene match: 11. CDR3 residues: CASSIAGQLLVQPQHF. CDR3 in DNA: TGTGCCAGTAGTATCGCGGGACAGTTGCTTGTTCAGCCCCAGCATTTT.

The chain couples TRBV2 to TRBJ2-7, with 7 bases fitting TRBD2. This CDR3 comprises 16 residues. Trimming took 2 bases from V and 1 from J; bases not matched to a gene: 8. CDR1 is SNHLY and CDR2 is FYNNEI in the germline V gene. CDR3 in amino acids: CASSERSGLGSYEQYF. As DNA, the CDR3 is TGTGCCAGCAGTGAAAGGTCAGGACTAGGTTCCTACGAGCAGTACTTC.

The genes are TRBV13 and TRBJ2-3, with D unresolved. The CDR3 has 14 residues. V was trimmed by 1 base and J by 2 bases, leaving 7 bases between them. The germline V gene has CDR1 PRHDT and CDR2 FYEKMQ (reference sequence). This chain's CDR3 is CASSLATHTDTQYF. CDR3 DNA: TGTGCCAGCAGCTTAGCGACCCACACAGATACGCAGTATTTT. The full variable domain, completed using reference TRBV13 and TRBJ2-3, is AAGVIQSPRHLIKEKRETATLKCYPIPRHDTVYWYQQGPGQDPQFLISFYEKMQSDKGSIPDRFSAQQFSDYHSELNMSSLELGDSALYFCASSLATHTDTQYFGPGTRLTVL.

CDR3 sequence: CASSFSRENTEAFF. CDR3 sequence (DNA): TGTGCCAGCAGCTTTAGTCGGGAGAACACTGAAGCTTTCTTT. This chain uses TRBV7-9 with TRBJ1-1, with D hard to call. Germline CDR1 reads SEHNR; CDR2 reads FQNEAQ (reference sequence). The CDR3 is made up of 14 amino acids. V lost 3 bases to trimming and J lost 1 base, with 9 bases between them. The complete variable domain, with remaining parts taken from reference TRBV7-9 and TRBJ1-1, reads DTGVSQNPRHKITKRGQNVTFRCDPISEHNRLYWYRQTLGQGPEFLTYFQNEAQLEKSRLLSDRFSAERPKGSFSTLEIQRTEQGDSAMYLCASSFSRENTEAFFGQGTRLTVV.

The V and J genes are TRBV19 and TRBJ2-7, with a possible D match to TRBD1 (6 bases). The CDR3 has 13 residues. Germline V gene sequence: CDR1 LNHDA, CDR2 SQIVND (reference sequence). V shed 4 bases and J shed 3 bases, with 10 bases lying between them. CDR3 DNA sequence: TGTGCCAGTAGTACCCACAGGGTCTACGAGCAGTACTTC. Translating gives CASSTHRVYEQYF.

Here the CDR3 DNA reads TGTGCCAGCAGCTCAATTTCAAGCGCGGGAGATTTGAGGGATGAGCAGTTCTTC. It encodes CASSSISSAGDLRDEQFF. The chain joins TRBV7-8 to TRBJ2-1; 7 bases agree with TRBD2. Per germline, CDR1 SGHVS and CDR2 FQNEAQ. The CDR3 consists of 18 residues. With 4 bases clipped from V and 8 bases from J, the junction kept 20 bases outside the gene matches. Looking up the rest from reference TRBV7-8 and TRBJ2-1 gives the full variable domain: GAGVSQSPRYKVAKRGQDVALRCDPISGHVSLFWYQQALGQGPEFLTYFQNEAQLDKSGLPSDRFFAERPEGSVSTLKIQRTQQEDSAVYLCASSSISSAGDLRDEQFFGPGTRLTVL.

This clone was recorded only once. The rearrangement uses TRBV6-5 and TRBJ2-2; perhaps D is TRBD1 or TRBD2 (5 bases each). This CDR3 is built from 15 residues. Germline CDR1 and CDR2: MNHEY and SVGAGI. V lost 5 bases, J lost 4 bases, and 14 bases lay in between. The CDR3 region is CASSPRDRATGELFF. In DNA form, the CDR3 reads TGTGCCAGCAGTCCCCGGGACCGAGCCACCGGGGAGCTGTTTTTT.

The V and J genes are TRBV7-9 and TRBJ1-2; D remains unclear. V lost 5 bases and J lost 6, with 16 bases in between. The CDR3 has 14 amino acids. Germline CDR1 reads SEHNR; CDR2 reads FQNEAQ (reference sequence). The CDR3 sequence: CASSPRRRTDGYTF. Here the CDR3 DNA reads TGTGCCAGCAGCCCCCGACGGCGTACTGATGGCTACACCTTC. The full variable domain, in which reference TRBV7-9 and TRBJ1-2 provide the parts outside the CDR3, is DTGVSQNPRHKITKRGQNVTFRCDPISEHNRLYWYRQTLGQGPEFLTYFQNEAQLEKSRLLSDRFSAERPKGSFSTLEIQRTEQGDSAMYLCASSPRRRTDGYTFGSGTRLTVV.

The gene calls are TRBV28 and TRBJ1-5; 8 bases are a match to TRBD1. The V and J ends lost 10 bases and 6 bases, in that order; junction bases with no gene match: 8. The CDR3 sequence is 13 residues long. The germline V gene encodes CDR1 MDHEN and CDR2 SYDVKM. DNA of the CDR3: TGTGCCACCGCAGGGGGCGTTAGTCAGCCCCAGCATTTT. It is translated as CATAGGVSQPQHF.

The chain uses TRBV6-4 and TRBJ1-2; 7 positions agree with TRBD1. J gave up 2 bases and V 6 bases, and 3 bases lay outside the gene matches. CDR3 length: 13 amino acids. Germline V gene data show CDR1 as MRHNA and CDR2 as SNTAGT. CDR3 sequence (DNA): TGTGCCAGCAGCCCGACAGGGAACTATGGCTACACCTTC. Its translation is CASSPTGNYGYTF.

The chain is built from TRBV4-1 and TRBJ2-5, with 7 positions matching TRBD1. Germline assignment: CDR1 MGHRA and CDR2 YSYEKL. This CDR3 comprises 15 residues. Unmatched junction bases numbered 10, after V lost 4 bases and J lost 5 bases. CDR3 DNA sequence: TGCGCCAGCAGCCGCATCAGGGGGTGGGGGGAGACCCAGTACTTC. This codes for CASSRIRGWGETQYF.

The chain couples TRBV7-3 to TRBJ1-6; D is undetermined. V lost 1 base to trimming and J lost 2 bases, with 3 bases between them. The germline V gene encodes CDR1 SGHTA and CDR2 FQGTGA. This CDR3 contains 14 residues. The CDR3 loop is CASSLSTYNSPLHF. The CDR3 bases are TGTGCCAGCAGCTTAAGCACCTATAATTCACCCCTCCACTTT.

This chain connects TRBV19 to TRBJ1-2; possibly TRBD1 for D (5 bases). V was cut by 3 bases and J by 1 base, with 12 bases left in between. Germline V gives CDR1 LNHDA, CDR2 SQIVND (reference sequence). The CDR3 is 15 residues long. The CDR3 nucleotides are TGTGCCAGTAGTATGCGGGGACCTTATAACTATGGCTACACCTTC. It yields the protein CASSMRGPYNYGYTF.

The genes are TRBV2 and TRBJ2-7; D might be TRBD1 or TRBD2, each matching 5 bases. V was cut by 10 bases and J by 4 bases, with 20 bases left in between. Germline V gives CDR1 SNHLY, CDR2 FYNNEI. This CDR3 contains 14 residues. CDR3 bases: TGTGCCACCGCAGCCCAGGGAGTGGGATACGAGCAGTACTTC. Amino acid sequence: CATAAQGVGYEQYF.

V and J are TRBV21-1 and TRBJ2-6; the table calls TRBD2, which could not be checked here. TRBV21-1 is a pseudogene segment. CDR3 length: 20 amino acids. The CDR3: CASSQGRASGGLPGANVLTF. In DNA, the CDR3 is TGTGCCAGCAGCCAAGGAAGGGCTAGCGGGGGATTGCCTGGGGCCAACGTCCTGACTTTC.

This sequence joins TRBV9 and TRBJ2-1, with TRBD2 matching over 9 bases. Trimming removed 4 bases from V and 4 bases from J; junction bases left unmatched: 6. Germline V gene sequence: CDR1 SGDLS, CDR2 YYNGEE. CDR3 length equals 15 residues. CDR3 bases: TGTGCCAGCAGCCCGATAGCGGGGGTGTACAATGAGCAGTTCTTC. It encodes CASSPIAGVYNEQFF.

The chain uses TRBV28 and TRBJ2-1, with D tentatively TRBD1 (5 bases). This CDR3 contains 14 residues. CDR1 and CDR2 from the germline V gene are MDHEN and SYDVKM. Trimming removed 4 bases from V and 0 bases from J, with 7 bases in between. In nucleotides, the CDR3 is TGTGCCAGCAGTTGGGGCCGCTCCTACAATGAGCAGTTCTTC. Its protein is CASSWGRSYNEQFF. Full variable domain (missing parts from reference TRBV28 and TRBJ2-1): DVKVTQSSRYLVKRTGEKVFLECVQDMDHENMFWYRQDPGLGLRLIYFSYDVKMKEKGDIPEGYSVSREKKERFSLILESASTNQTSMYLCASSWGRSYNEQFFGPGTRLTVL.